These 32 T cell receptor beta chains share one sample of origin, sequenced in a study of shared clonotypes between healthy human individuals. Libraries were prepared by immunoSEQ multiplex PCR; TCRdb keeps only in-frame clonotypes and omits some of them. The sample carries 2 million to 2.5 million clones, nearly 97% recorded once. Sequenced input: naive CD4+ T cells sorted from blood. The subset was: CD45RA+ positively selected. Receptors originate from a man between 18 and 29 years old in good health.

As concerns this clone: This sample also contains other DNA sequences that code for the same CDR3. The rearrangement uses TRBV30 and TRBJ1-1; no clear D. Germline V gene data show CDR1 as GTSNPN and CDR2 as SVGIG (reference sequence). The CDR3 covers 14 residues. The V gene lost 0 bases and the J gene lost 1 base, with 9 bases spanning the gap. CDR3 residues: CAWSVRGGNTEAFF. CDR3 nucleotide sequence: TGTGCCTGGAGTGTACGGGGTGGGAACACTGAAGCTTTCTTT.

The genes are TRBV6-5 and TRBJ1-2; TRBD1 might be the D (5 bases). Between the trimmed V and J ends, which lost 4 bases and 1 base, there was a span of 10 bases. The CDR3 spans 14 residues. Looked up from germline, CDR1 is MNHEY and CDR2 is SVGAGI. The CDR3 is CASSSGQLNYGYTF. The CDR3 nucleotides read TGTGCCAGCAGTTCAGGACAACTTAACTATGGCTACACCTTC.

The V gene is TRBV9, the J gene TRBJ1-2, with 9 nucleotides matching TRBD1. CDR3 length equals 15 residues. The junction had 7 bases not matched to a gene; V was cut back by 3 bases and J by 4 bases. CDR1 is SGDLS and CDR2 is YYNGEE in the germline V gene. CDR3 sequence: CASSDTGGYSYGYTF. CDR3 nucleotides: TGTGCCAGCAGCGACACAGGGGGCTATAGCTATGGCTACACCTTC.

The rearrangement uses TRBV12-5 and TRBJ1-1; D is undetermined. Trimming removed 8 bases from V and 1 base from J, with 5 bases in between. From germline, CDR1 is LGHNT and CDR2 FRNRAP. The CDR3 covers 11 residues. CDR3 sequence reads: CASMGNTEAFF. CDR3 in DNA: TGTGCTAGTATGGGGAACACTGAAGCTTTCTTT.

The V gene is TRBV27, the J gene TRBJ2-4, with D unresolved. The CDR3 extends over 15 amino acids. V gave up 3 bases and J gave up 0 bases, with 9 bases separating them. CDR1 is MNHEY and CDR2 is SMNVEV in the germline V gene (reference sequence). CDR3 protein: CASSLDPLAKNIQYF. CDR3 nucleotide sequence: TGTGCCAGCAGTTTGGACCCGCTAGCCAAAAACATTCAGTACTTC.

The CDR3 protein is CASSLNLAGGPNEQFF. The DNA of the CDR3 is TGTGCCAGCAGTCTTAACTTAGCGGGGGGGCCCAATGAGCAGTTCTTC. This sequence joins TRBV2 and TRBJ2-1; 11 nucleotides match TRBD2. The junction had 9 bases not matched to a gene; V was cut back by 5 bases and J by 6 bases. Germline V lookup: CDR1 SNHLY, CDR2 FYNNEI. This CDR3 spans 16 amino acids.

The V gene is TRBV27, the J gene TRBJ1-6; 11 nucleotides line up with TRBD1. The germline V gene encodes CDR1 MNHEY and CDR2 SMNVEV (reference sequence). The CDR3 contains 15 residues. V lost 5 bases to trimming and J lost 11 bases; unmatched junction nucleotides: 8. The CDR3 bases are TGTGCCAGCAGTACTCGGACAGGGGGCTTAGCACCCCTCCACTTT. Amino acid sequence: CASSTRTGGLAPLHF.

The chain employs TRBV15 and TRBJ1-1; the D is unclear. The CDR3 extends over 13 amino acids. Per germline, CDR1 LNHNV and CDR2 YYDKDF (reference sequence). V was trimmed by 5 bases and J by 3 bases, leaving 10 bases between them. In DNA, the CDR3 is TGTGCCACCAGCCCCACCGGTTACACTGAAGCTTTCTTT. Translating it yields CATSPTGYTEAFF.

This rearrangement joins TRBV6-5 to TRBJ2-7, with a possible D match to TRBD1 (5 bases). CDR1 and CDR2 from the germline V gene are MNHEY and SVGAGI. The CDR3 loop spans 14 amino acids. V was clipped by 6 bases and J by 2 bases, with 14 bases between them. This CDR3 is CASRGPGTTYEQYF. The CDR3 nucleotides read TGTGCCAGCAGGGGGCCGGGTACAACCTACGAGCAGTACTTC.

This clone is a singleton in its sample. The genes are TRBV18 and TRBJ2-1; D call uncertain. V was trimmed by 1 base and J by 8 bases, leaving 12 bases between them. Germline-derived CDR1 and CDR2 are KGHSH and LQKENI. The CDR3 sequence is 14 residues long. In nucleotides, the CDR3 is TGTGCCAGCTCACCACAGGACGGTTCCGATGAGCAGTTCTTC. Amino acids: CASSPQDGSDEQFF.

The chain joins TRBV6-1 to TRBJ2-7; TRBD1 aligns across 7 bases. The CDR3 covers 14 residues. After removal of 6 bases from V and 2 bases from J, the junction contained 7 bases not matched to a gene. Germline lookup yields CDR1 MNHNS and CDR2 SASEGT. The CDR3 loop is CASSVTGVPYEQYF. The DNA for the CDR3 is TGTGCCAGCAGCGTCACAGGGGTGCCCTACGAGCAGTACTTC.

This chain links TRBV4-1 with TRBJ2-5, with 9 bases matching TRBD1. V lost 1 base, J lost 5 bases, and 5 bases stayed unmatched. CDR1 and CDR2 (germline): MGHRA, YSYEKL. This CDR3 has 15 amino acids. In DNA, the CDR3 is TGCGCCAGCAGCCAAGTAACAGGGGGCAGGGAGACCCAGTACTTC. This gives the protein CASSQVTGGRETQYF.

V is TRBV7-9 and J is TRBJ2-3, with 7 bases matching TRBD2. V lost 5 bases and J lost 3; bases outside the gene matches: 8. CDR1 is SEHNR, CDR2 FQNEAQ, per germline (reference sequence). The CDR3 extends over 15 amino acids. CDR3: CASSPGAGETDTQYF. Written as DNA, the CDR3 is TGTGCCAGCAGCCCCGGGGCGGGGGAGACAGATACGCAGTATTTT.

This rearrangement joins TRBV7-6 to TRBJ2-5; D call uncertain. CDR3 length: 12 amino acids. Germline V gene sequence: CDR1 SGHVS, CDR2 FNYEAQ. V was pared by 4 bases and J by 5 bases, with 8 bases between. The CDR3 DNA reads as TGTGCCAGCAGCTCGAGAGAGGAGACCCAGTACTTC. The encoded protein is CASSSREETQYF.

The chain uses TRBV27 and TRBJ2-7, with 7 positions matching TRBD1. Germline values: CDR1 MNHEY, CDR2 SMNVEV (reference sequence). The trim removed 5 bases at V and 7 bases at J, leaving 11 bases unmatched. This CDR3 is built from 14 residues. This CDR3 is CASSRTGPSREQYF. CDR3 coding DNA: TGTGCCAGCAGTCGGACAGGCCCTTCTAGAGAGCAGTACTTC.

J is TRBJ2-7 and V is TRBV18; D gene unclear. V shed 2 bases and J shed 7 bases, with 9 bases lying between them. This CDR3 is 12 amino acids long. CDR1 is KGHSH and CDR2 is LQKENI in the germline V gene. DNA for the CDR3: TGTGCCAGCTCACCATATAGTGGAGAGCAGTACTTC. Its translation is CASSPYSGEQYF.

V usage is TRBV18 and J usage is TRBJ2-2; TRBD1 agrees at 7 bases. CDR3 length: 16 residues. J gave up 4 bases and V 0 bases, and 5 bases lay outside the gene matches. Germline loops: CDR1 KGHSH, CDR2 LQKENI. This chain's CDR3 is CASSPPSQGPTGELFF. CDR3 nucleotides: TGTGCCAGCTCACCACCGTCACAGGGGCCCACCGGGGAGCTGTTTTTT.

For this clone: Other DNA sequences in the sample encode the same CDR3. The chain combines TRBV5-1 with TRBJ2-7; 9 bases map to TRBD1. Germline lookup yields CDR1 SGHRS and CDR2 YFSETQ. V was pared by 3 bases and J by 4 bases, with 2 bases of the junction left unmatched. This CDR3 contains 13 residues. The CDR3, as DNA: TGCGCCAGCAGCTCTGGACAGGGGTACGAGCAGTACTTC. Its protein product is CASSSGQGYEQYF. The whole variable domain, remainder taken from reference TRBV5-1 and TRBJ2-7, is KAGVTQTPRYLIKTRGQQVTLSCSPISGHRSVSWYQQTPGQGLQFLFEYFSETQRNKGNFPGRFSGRQFSNSRSEMNVSTLELGDSALYLCASSSGQGYEQYFGPGTRLTVT.

This chain joins TRBV23-1 and TRBJ2-7; D is uncertain. TRBV23-1 is filed as an ORF, its function uncertain. Trimming pared 6 bases from V and 0 bases from J, leaving 15 bases between. The CDR3 contains 15 residues. CDR3 protein: CASSPGGGDSYEQYF. The DNA for the CDR3 is TGCGCCAGCAGCCCCGGTGGTGGGGACTCCTACGAGCAGTACTTC.

The chain is built from TRBV11-2 and TRBJ2-2; D gene uncertain. Trimming cost V 3 bases and J 7 bases, with 9 bases left between them. The germline gives CDR1 SGHAT, CDR2 FQNNGV. This CDR3 spans 13 amino acids. The CDR3 DNA sequence: TGTGCCAGCAGCTTCTTGGTAGACGGGGAGCTGTTTTTT. Its translation: CASSFLVDGELFF.

The chain links TRBV5-1 to TRBJ1-3, with a weak D call TRBD1 (5 bases). From germline, CDR1 is SGHRS and CDR2 YFSETQ. This CDR3 contains 15 residues. Deletions cut 0 bases from V and 4 bases from J, with 11 bases between. CDR3 region: CASSLVSGKGNTIYF. In DNA form, the CDR3 reads TGCGCCAGCAGCTTGGTATCAGGGAAAGGAAACACCATATATTTT.

The chain combines TRBV10-3 with TRBJ2-5; 12 bases align to TRBD2. The ends lost 5 bases at V and 5 bases at J; junction bases unmatched: 3. The CDR3 has 14 residues. The germline CDR1 and CDR2 sequences are ENHRY and SYGVKD. DNA of the CDR3: TGTGCCATCAGTACTAGCGGGGGGAGGGAGACCCAGTACTTC. It is translated as CAISTSGGRETQYF.

The rearrangement uses TRBV19 and TRBJ1-3; TRBD1 might be the D (6 bases). CDR1 LNHDA and CDR2 SQIVND come from the germline V gene (reference sequence). This CDR3 comprises 17 residues. V lost 2 bases, J lost 0 bases, and 14 bases lay in between. The CDR3 DNA sequence: TGTGCCAGTAGTATATCAACAGGGCAGAGCTCTGGAAACACCATATATTTT. Encoded protein: CASSISTGQSSGNTIYF.

The chain joins TRBV5-4 to TRBJ2-3, with a possible D match to TRBD2 (7 bases). V was trimmed by 4 bases and J by 2 bases, leaving 17 bases between them. The CDR3 length is 16 residues. Germline CDR1 SGHNT, CDR2 YYREEE (reference sequence). The CDR3 loop is CASSRGGDGPTDTQYF. CDR3 sequence (DNA): TGTGCCAGCAGCAGGGGGGGGGACGGCCCCACAGATACGCAGTATTTT.

This chain joins TRBV7-2 and TRBJ2-7; TRBD2 matches at 9 bases. The CDR3 totals 15 residues. J gave up 11 bases and V 5 bases, and 16 bases lay outside the gene matches. The V gene's germline CDR1 is SGHTA and CDR2 FQGNSA. CDR3 in amino acids: CASSPRAGGSFREYF. CDR3 nucleotides: TGTGCCAGCAGCCCACGAGCGGGGGGCTCCTTCCGCGAGTACTTC.

Only one count was recorded for this clone. The chain recombines TRBV4-3 with TRBJ2-5; D call uncertain. There are 13 residues in the CDR3. Trimming took off 0 bases at V and 7 bases at J, with 9 bases between the two ends. CDR1 and CDR2 from the germline V gene are LGHNA and YSLEER. This chain's CDR3 is CASSQDLPGTQYF. CDR3 DNA sequence: TGCGCCAGCAGCCAAGATCTGCCCGGGACCCAGTACTTC.

The chain couples TRBV6-6 to TRBJ1-3, with D tentatively TRBD1 (6 bases). The CDR3 spans 14 residues. The germline V gene encodes CDR1 MNHNY and CDR2 SVGAGI (reference sequence). The V gene lost 8 bases and the J gene lost 2 bases, with 13 bases spanning the gap. CDR3 DNA: TGTGCCAGCCTTCACGGGACAACTGGAAACACCATATATTTT. Translation: CASLHGTTGNTIYF.

The chain couples TRBV25-1 to TRBJ2-3, with a weak D call TRBD2 (6 bases). CDR1 and CDR2 from the germline V gene are MGHDK and SYGVNS. This CDR3 contains 16 residues. Between the trimmed V and J ends, which lost 2 bases and 4 bases, there was a span of 16 bases. CDR3 loop: CASSEGRTFRADTQYF. CDR3 DNA: TGTGCCAGCAGTGAAGGGAGGACGTTTAGGGCAGATACGCAGTATTTT.

The rearrangement uses TRBV20-1 and TRBJ2-5; D not certain. Trimming cost V 3 bases and J 5 bases, with 7 bases left between them. The CDR3 extends over 11 amino acids. Germline CDR1 reads DFQATT; CDR2 reads SNEGSKA (reference sequence). CDR3 sequence (DNA): TGCAGTGCTAGCCTTAGGGAGACCCAGTACTTC. As protein: CSASLRETQYF.

The rearrangement uses TRBV28 and TRBJ1-1; 9 bases are shared with TRBD1. The germline V gene has CDR1 MDHEN and CDR2 SYDVKM. The CDR3 contains 14 residues. The junction had 6 bases not matched to a gene; V was cut back by 10 bases and J by 0 bases. The CDR3 here is CATHRGLLNTEAFF. The CDR3 DNA follows: TGTGCCACCCACAGGGGGCTCTTGAACACTGAAGCTTTCTTT.

The chain carries TRBV7-3 and TRBJ2-3; 8 bases match TRBD1. V lost 5 bases, J lost 4 bases, and 8 bases stayed unmatched. CDR1 is SGHTA, CDR2 FQGTGA, per germline. The CDR3 covers 15 residues. The CDR3 DNA reads as TGTGCCAGCAGCCCAATTGGACAGGGAGCAGATACGCAGTATTTT. Translating gives CASSPIGQGADTQYF.

A single count supports this clone. A read error may explain this, as a much larger clone is one base away. This sample includes further DNA sequences coding for the same CDR3. The V and J genes are TRBV30 and TRBJ2-5; D unclear. The germline V and J ends were trimmed by 3 bases and 3 bases, with 2 bases remaining between them. There are 10 residues in the CDR3. Looked up from germline, CDR1 is GTSNPN and CDR2 is SVGIG (reference sequence). The CDR3 here is CAWSKETQYF. CDR3 nucleotides: TGTGCCTGGAGCAAAGAGACCCAGTACTTC.